This TCR beta chain was found in a study of regulatory T cells in long-lasting Graves disease. Study outcomes and limitations: Persistent patients had more shared public clonotypes (roughly 2,700) than new patients (just over 950). Newly diagnosed Graves' patients exceeded persistent ones in TCR diversity.

Construction of the TCR beta libraries employed iRepertoire HTBI primers in conjunction with Arm-PCR of CDR3 regions. MiXCR, applied by TCRdb to the multiplex PCR reads, yields one record per CDR3 protein. The repertoire has roughly 500,000 distinct CDR3 sequences, around 12% of them found once; the top ten carry around 9.3%. Time point reported: newly diagnosed GD, antithyroid drugs for less than 3 months. There was RNA extracted from PBMCs, and the TCR library was made from it. The CDR3 is made up of 15 amino acids. The V segment lost 3 bases and the J segment 5 bases; nucleotides outside the gene matches: 7. The germline V gene has CDR1 SGHRS and CDR2 YFSETQ. Notes on this clonotype: Its target is not known.

This same sample was also part of a study on T cells in Graves' hyperthyroidism and ophthalmopathy. That study adds: The patients, who ranged from 18 to 65 in age, presented with newly diagnosed hyperthyroidism lasting under 2 months.

This chain uses TRBV5-1 with TRBJ2-1; 8 positions agree with TRBD2. The sequences come from peripheral blood mononuclear cells (PBMCs), collected at new diagnosis, from a patient treated with antithyroid drugs. The TCR sequence derives from a woman under 40 with Graves disease. The CDR3 coding sequence is TGCGCCAGCAGCTCAACCGGGACTAGTCACAATGAGCAGTTCTTC. Encoded protein: CASSSTGTSHNEQFF.